The rows below give T cell receptor beta chains drawn from one sample of a study of OX40 agonist ivuxolimab in advanced cancers. Measured with immunoSEQ multiplex PCR; TCRdb has only the in-frame clones, and not every one. Of about 67,000 clones in the sample, roughly 80% were seen once. The source material was CD4+ or CD8+ T cells sorted from blood, sampled in a trial of the OX40 agonist ivuxolimab. Receptors were obtained from an adult with an advanced solid tumor such as melanoma, head and neck, liver or kidney cancer. Each CDR3 is given with its conserved first and last residue. D genes are given only for firm matches. Part of the rows lack a size; the others show once, few, many or a class for expanded clones.

size: -
V: TRBV28
D: TRBD1
J: TRBJ1-1
DNA: TGTGCCAGCAGTTTAGGACAGGGCGGAGCTTTCTTT
CDR3: CASSLGQGGAFF

size: -
V: TRBV7-9
D: -
J: TRBJ1-6
DNA: TGTGCCAGCAGCTCGACGGTCGGGGGTTCACCCCTCCACTTT
CDR3: CASSSTVGGSPLHF

size: -
V: TRBV5-1
D: -
J: TRBJ2-2
DNA: TGCGCCAGCAGCTCGGCGCAGCGAAACACCGGGGAGCTGTTTTTT
CDR3: CASSSAQRNTGELFF

size: -
V: TRBV28
D: TRBD2
J: TRBJ2-2
DNA: TGTGCCAGCAGTTTAGCGGGAGTGGCCGGGGAGCTGTTTTTT
CDR3: CASSLAGVAGELFF

size: -
V: TRBV29-1
D: -
J: TRBJ2-1
DNA: TGCAGCGGATTGGAGGGTGAGCAGTTCTTC
CDR3: CSGLEGEQFF

size: once
V: TRBV6-6
D: -
J: TRBJ1-2
DNA: TGTGCCAGCAGTTACGGGGGACATGACTATGGCTACACCTTC
CDR3: CASSYGGHDYGYTF

size: -
V: TRBV7-2
D: -
J: TRBJ2-3
DNA: TGTGCCAGCAGCTTAGGAGCGCCCGATACGCAGTATTTT
CDR3: CASSLGAPDTQYF

size: -
V: TRBV6-5
D: -
J: TRBJ2-2
DNA: TGTGCCAGCAGTACGATTGGCAGGGTAGGTGGGGAGCTGTTTTTT
CDR3: CASSTIGRVGGELFF

size: few
V: TRBV10-3
D: TRBD2
J: TRBJ2-3
DNA: TGTGCCATCAGGGGACTAGCGGGAGTCGCAGATACGCAGTATTTT
CDR3: CAIRGLAGVADTQYF

size: -
V: TRBV9
D: -
J: TRBJ2-1
DNA: TGTGCCAGCAGCGTAGTCCCATGGACTAATGAGCAGTTCTTC
CDR3: CASSVVPWTNEQFF

size: -
V: TRBV4-1
D: TRBD1
J: TRBJ1-6
DNA: TGCGCCAGCACCCCCGGGACAGGGGGCCGTAATTCACCCCTCCACTTT
CDR3: CASTPGTGGRNSPLHF

size: -
V: TRBV2
D: TRBD2
J: TRBJ2-1
DNA: TGTGCCAGCCTGGCGGGAGGCAATGAGCAGTTCTTC
CDR3: CASLAGGNEQFF

size: -
V: TRBV27
D: TRBD1
J: TRBJ2-3
DNA: TGTGCCAGCGGCCTACAGGGGTATAGGACAGATACGCAGTATTTT
CDR3: CASGLQGYRTDTQYF

size: -
V: TRBV5-1
D: TRBD1
J: TRBJ1-4
DNA: TGCGCCAGCAGCTTGGAGGGGACAGGGCGGAGTTCTGAAAAACTGTTTTTT
CDR3: CASSLEGTGRSSEKLFF

size: -
V: TRBV28
D: -
J: TRBJ1-1
DNA: TGTGCCAGCATCCAAGGGCGGGCCACTGAAGCTTTCTTT
CDR3: CASIQGRATEAFF

size: -
V: TRBV28
D: -
J: TRBJ1-2
DNA: TGTGCCAGCAGTTTTCGATACAGGTCCTATGGCTACACCTTC
CDR3: CASSFRYRSYGYTF

size: -
V: TRBV6-1
D: TRBD2
J: TRBJ2-7
DNA: TGTGCCAGCAGTGAAGCGGTAGCGGGAGGGTACGAGCAGTACTTC
CDR3: CASSEAVAGGYEQYF

size: -
V: TRBV9
D: -
J: TRBJ1-2
DNA: TGTGCCAGCAGCCCCCCCGGGACCCCTACCTATGGCTACACCTTC
CDR3: CASSPPGTPTYGYTF

size: -
V: TRBV19
D: -
J: TRBJ1-2
DNA: TGTGCCAGTACCGATTGGGACTATTCCTATGGCTACACCTTC
CDR3: CASTDWDYSYGYTF

size: once
V: TRBV5-1
D: -
J: TRBJ2-7
DNA: TGCGCCAGCAGCATACAGGGTAACGAGCAGTACTTC
CDR3: CASSIQGNEQYF

size: once
V: TRBV6-4
D: -
J: TRBJ1-2
DNA: TGTGCCAGCAGTGACTCGAATGTGGAAGCCAATGGCTACACCTTC
CDR3: CASSDSNVEANGYTF

size: -
V: TRBV19
D: -
J: TRBJ2-1
DNA: TGTGCCAGTAGTAAATACAGGGTGGCGCAGTTCTTC
CDR3: CASSKYRVAQFF

size: -
V: TRBV5-1
D: -
J: TRBJ2-7
DNA: TGCGCCAGCAGCTTGGGCGGATTCTCCTACGAGCAGTACTTC
CDR3: CASSLGGFSYEQYF

size: -
V: TRBV7-8
D: TRBD1
J: TRBJ1-5
DNA: TGTGCCAGCAGCAACCCGACAGGGGGCAATCAGCCCCAGCATTTT
CDR3: CASSNPTGGNQPQHF

size: -
V: TRBV5-1
D: -
J: TRBJ2-3
DNA: TGCGCCAGCAGCAGGACCCCTGAATTCACAGATACGCAGTATTTT
CDR3: CASSRTPEFTDTQYF

size: -
V: TRBV25-1
D: TRBD1
J: TRBJ1-2
DNA: TGTGCCAGCAGTGAATATGGGGACAGTGGGACCTATGGCTACACCTTC
CDR3: CASSEYGDSGTYGYTF

size: -
V: TRBV15
D: -
J: TRBJ2-7
DNA: TGTGCCACCAGCAGAGATCTTGGGGGTATTGGGAAATACGAGCAGTACTTC
CDR3: CATSRDLGGIGKYEQYF

size: -
V: TRBV19
D: -
J: TRBJ2-1
DNA: TGTGCCAGTAGTATTGCGTTCGGAGGCGCCTACAATGAGCAGTTCTTC
CDR3: CASSIAFGGAYNEQFF

size: -
V: TRBV7-2
D: TRBD1
J: TRBJ2-7
DNA: TGTGCCAGCAGCTCGGGACAGGGGGAGGTGCAGTACTTC
CDR3: CASSSGQGEVQYF

size: few
V: TRBV19
D: -
J: TRBJ1-2
DNA: TGTGCCAGTAGTAGGGCAGCCGGGGGCTACACCTTC
CDR3: CASSRAAGGYTF

size: -
V: TRBV7-2
D: -
J: TRBJ1-5
DNA: TGTGCCAGCAGCCCCGACAGAAATCAGCCCCAGCATTTT
CDR3: CASSPDRNQPQHF

size: -
V: TRBV7-8
D: -
J: TRBJ2-5
DNA: TGTGCCAGCAGCTTAGTAGGAGGGGCCCAAGAGACCCAGTACTTC
CDR3: CASSLVGGAQETQYF

size: -
V: TRBV19
D: TRBD2
J: TRBJ2-7
DNA: TGTGCCAGTAGGATGTATAGCGGGAGGGGCGAGCAGTACTTC
CDR3: CASRMYSGRGEQYF

size: -
V: TRBV7-9
D: -
J: TRBJ2-1
DNA: TGTGCCAGCAGCTTAGAGGTGTTTGGCAATGAGCAGTTCTTC
CDR3: CASSLEVFGNEQFF

size: -
V: TRBV28
D: -
J: TRBJ1-5
DNA: TGTGCCACTCGAAGAACGGGTGGCAATCAGCCCCAGCATTTT
CDR3: CATRRTGGNQPQHF

size: once
V: TRBV5-5
D: -
J: TRBJ2-2
DNA: TGTGCCAGCCAAAGGGACTCCTACACCGGGGAGCTGTTTTTT
CDR3: CASQRDSYTGELFF

size: -
V: TRBV13
D: TRBD1
J: TRBJ1-1
DNA: TGTGCCAGCAGCTCATTACGGGAGACAGGGGGGGAAAACACTGAAGCTTTCTTT
CDR3: CASSSLRETGGENTEAFF

size: once
V: TRBV18
D: -
J: TRBJ2-5
DNA: TGTGCCAGCTCACCACGGAGTCAGGCGAGGGTGGAGACCCAGTACTTC
CDR3: CASSPRSQARVETQYF

size: -
V: TRBV11-2
D: -
J: TRBJ2-3
DNA: TGTGCCAGCAGCTTAATTAGGGGACTGAGCACAGATACGCAGTATTTT
CDR3: CASSLIRGLSTDTQYF

size: -
V: TRBV4-2
D: -
J: TRBJ1-5
DNA: TGTGCCAGCAGCCAAGATATAGGGGGTCAGCCCCAGCATTTT
CDR3: CASSQDIGGQPQHF

size: -
V: TRBV7-2
D: -
J: TRBJ1-5
DNA: TGTGCCAGCAGCATTCTTGATCAGCCCCAGCATTTT
CDR3: CASSILDQPQHF

size: -
V: TRBV7-9
D: -
J: TRBJ1-3
DNA: TGTGCCAGCAGCTTAGCTAAAGGATTCGGATCCAACTCTGGAAACACCATATATTTT
CDR3: CASSLAKGFGSNSGNTIYF

size: -
V: TRBV20-1
D: -
J: TRBJ2-3
DNA: TGCAGTGCTAGAGTCACAGATACGCAGTATTTT
CDR3: CSARVTDTQYF

size: few
V: TRBV27
D: -
J: TRBJ2-1
DNA: TGTGCCAGCAGTTTATCGATAGGGGACAATGAGCAGTTCTTC
CDR3: CASSLSIGDNEQFF

size: -
V: TRBV2
D: -
J: TRBJ1-1
DNA: TGTGCCAGCAGTGAAGCCAGTCTTATCTCCTCGGGGGACACTGAAGCTTTCTTT
CDR3: CASSEASLISSGDTEAFF

size: -
V: TRBV10-2
D: TRBD2
J: TRBJ2-2
DNA: TGCGCCAGTGATAGCGGGGGGGAGAACACCGGGGAGCTGTTTTTT
CDR3: CASDSGGENTGELFF

size: -
V: TRBV7-2
D: TRBD1
J: TRBJ1-2
DNA: TGTGCCAGCAGCAGGGGGCCTGGGGGTGGCTACACCTTC
CDR3: CASSRGPGGGYTF

size: -
V: TRBV10-3
D: -
J: TRBJ2-1
DNA: TGTGCCATCTCTCGCGATCCCAGCTCCTACAATGAGCAGTTCTTC
CDR3: CAISRDPSSYNEQFF

size: once
V: TRBV25-1
D: -
J: TRBJ2-7
DNA: TGTGCCAGCAGTAGGGTTGGTCTAACCTCCTACGAGCAGTACTTC
CDR3: CASSRVGLTSYEQYF

size: -
V: TRBV28
D: -
J: TRBJ1-2
DNA: TGTGCCAGCAGTGACGAAATCTTCTATGGCTACACCTTC
CDR3: CASSDEIFYGYTF

size: -
V: TRBV9
D: -
J: TRBJ1-3
DNA: TGTGCCAGCAGCGTAGAGGCCAGGGTCTCTGGAAACACCATATATTTT
CDR3: CASSVEARVSGNTIYF

size: once
V: TRBV19
D: -
J: TRBJ2-1
DNA: TGTGCCAGTAGCCTTCTTGAGGAGGGTGCGAGGGATGAGCAGTTCTTC
CDR3: CASSLLEEGARDEQFF

size: -
V: TRBV15
D: -
J: TRBJ2-7
DNA: TGTGCCACCAGCAGAGATCTCCGTGCGGCGGGACCAGGATCTAAGCAGTACTTC
CDR3: CATSRDLRAAGPGSKQYF

size: once
V: TRBV7-9
D: -
J: TRBJ1-6
DNA: TGTGCCAGCAGCTTAGAGGGCAGCCTCTATAATTCACCCCTCCACTTT
CDR3: CASSLEGSLYNSPLHF

size: -
V: TRBV6-6
D: -
J: TRBJ2-2
DNA: TGTGCCACCGCTCGGGTGGCCGGGGAGCTGTTTTTT
CDR3: CATARVAGELFF

size: -
V: TRBV2
D: -
J: TRBJ1-2
DNA: TGTGCCAGCAGGTGGGAAGGTAACTATGGCTACACCTTC
CDR3: CASRWEGNYGYTF

size: -
V: TRBV7-2
D: TRBD1
J: TRBJ2-1
DNA: TGTGCCAGCAGCCACAGGGGATTAGACGAGCAGTTCTTC
CDR3: CASSHRGLDEQFF

size: few
V: TRBV28
D: TRBD1
J: TRBJ1-1
DNA: TGTGCCAGCAGTCGCCAGGGGGTTCTTCACACTGAAGCTTTCTTT
CDR3: CASSRQGVLHTEAFF

size: -
V: TRBV9
D: TRBD1
J: TRBJ1-6
DNA: TGTGCCAGCAGTGAATTGGACAGGGTTAATTCACCCCTCCACTTT
CDR3: CASSELDRVNSPLHF

size: -
V: TRBV6-5
D: -
J: TRBJ1-1
DNA: TGTGCCAGCAGTAATACGAACACTGAAGCTTTCTTT
CDR3: CASSNTNTEAFF